The clone carrying this T cell receptor (beta chain) was detected many times. The antigen remains undetermined. Trimming removed 6 bases from V and 9 bases from J; junction bases left unmatched: 10. CDR3 length equals 16 residues. The sample belongs to a study of early T cells in non-severe SARS-CoV-2 infection. Whole-study context: The chains were unpaired, and the sequenced material was bulk RNA from unsorted whole blood.

The TCR library protocol attached unique molecular identifiers to the individual cDNA molecules. TCRdb fed the 5' RACE reads into MiXCR, producing one record per CDR3 protein. The data contain some 98,000 distinct CDR3 sequences, 9.5% to 12% of them seen just once; the ten biggest clones take up 4.5% to 5.5%. Study-level results: Comparison of clonotypes with VDJdb favored anti-spike CD8 responses while missing private and CD4 specificities.

The material sequenced was whole blood. The chain employs TRBV12-3 or TRBV12-4 and TRBJ2-1, with 14 bases that match TRBD2. The receptor comes from an adult who was a healthcare worker with PCR-confirmed SARS-CoV-2 infection or an uninfected control (not recorded which). The chain's CDR3 is CASSAGTSGGSSEQFF. The CDR3 region has the DNA TGTGCCAGCAGCGCAGGGACTAGCGGGGGTAGCAGTGAGCAGTTCTTC.